The 26 T cell receptor beta chains listed next were all sequenced from one sample in a study of blood T cell repertoires in COVID-19. This table comes from immunoSEQ multiplex PCR, and its TCRdb copy is limited to in-frame clones, with some not included. The data hold about 350,000 clones, with approximately 90% observed a single time. The source material was peripheral blood. Source of these receptors: a woman aged 60 to 75 with COVID-19, enrolled during active disease.

The CDR3 DNA is TGTGCCAGCAGAGAGGAGGGAGTAAAGGACTATGGCTACACCTTC. Its protein is CASREEGVKDYGYTF. J is TRBJ1-2 and V is TRBV28, with unresolved D. There are 15 residues in the CDR3. Germline V gives CDR1 MDHEN, CDR2 SYDVKM. V was pared by 6 bases and J by 3 bases, with 17 bases between.

As to this clone: Other DNA sequences in the same sample also yield this CDR3. V usage is TRBV15 and J usage is TRBJ1-1; tentatively, D is TRBD1 (6 bases). Trimming took 0 bases from V and 5 from J, leaving 10 bases between them. CDR3 length: 14 amino acids. CDR1 and CDR2 from the germline V gene are LNHNV and YYDKDF (reference sequence). CDR3 amino acids: CATSRDRGGTEAFF. The CDR3 bases are TGTGCCACCAGCAGAGACAGGGGTGGGACTGAAGCTTTCTTT.

This chain joins TRBV24-1 and TRBJ2-7; TRBD1 might be the D (5 bases). Deletions cut 9 bases from V and 5 bases from J, with 19 bases between. The germline CDR1 and CDR2 sequences are KGHDR and SFDVKD. This CDR3 comprises 14 residues. The CDR3 spells CATHKENQQDEQYF. The CDR3 nucleotides are TGTGCCACCCATAAAGAGAACCAACAGGACGAGCAGTACTTC.

In regard to this clone: Different DNA sequences within this sample yield the same CDR3. Here the CDR3 reads CASRRDSNYGYTF. DNA of the CDR3: TGCGCCAGCAGAAGGGACAGTAACTATGGCTACACCTTC. The V call is TRBV5-1, the J call TRBJ1-2; 7 positions match TRBD1. Germline loops: CDR1 SGHRS, CDR2 YFSETQ. The CDR3 is made up of 13 amino acids. Trimming removed 5 bases from V and 1 base from J; junction bases left unmatched: 2.

The chain uses TRBV14 and TRBJ2-7, with 8 bases fitting TRBD1. The CDR3 is 14 amino acids. CDR1 SGHDN and CDR2 FVKESK come from the germline V gene. V shed 4 bases and J 7 bases; nucleotides not matched to a gene: 9. The CDR3 is CASSLGTGTKEQYF. The CDR3 DNA is TGTGCCAGCAGCCTCGGGACAGGCACTAAGGAGCAGTACTTC.

The rearrangement joins TRBV21-1 to TRBJ2-1; the table's D call, TRBD2, has no DNA check behind it. TRBV21-1 counts as a pseudogene. This CDR3 region has 15 residues. CDR3 amino acids: CASSKGSGTSHEQFF. CDR3 DNA sequence: TGTGCCAGCAGCAAAGGAAGTGGGACTAGCCATGAGCAGTTCTTC.

The chain couples TRBV13 to TRBJ2-7; 7 nucleotides align to TRBD1. V was clipped by 5 bases and J by 2 bases; unmatched bases: 6. The CDR3 is 14 residues long. In germline, CDR1 is PRHDT, CDR2 FYEKMQ (reference sequence). The CDR3 region has the DNA TGTGCCAGCAGCCAACCAGGACAGGCCTACGAGCAGTACTTC. This translates into CASSQPGQAYEQYF.

This clone was observed a handful of times. The V gene is TRBV10-1, the J gene TRBJ2-7, with a tentative D call TRBD2 (6 bases). This CDR3 is 14 amino acids long. Trimming stripped 9 bases from V and 5 bases from J, with 20 bases between. Germline assignment: CDR1 WNHNN and CDR2 SYGVQD (reference sequence). Here the CDR3 DNA reads TGCGCCAGTCCGCCAGGAGGGAGAAGGAACGAGCAGTACTTC. Its translation is CASPPGGRRNEQYF.

The rearrangement links TRBV3-1 (or the pseudogene TRBV3-2) to TRBJ2-2; D not resolved. Trimming shortened V by 0 bases and J by 2 bases, and 7 bases separated the two germline ends. The CDR3 loop spans 15 amino acids. CDR1 and CDR2 from the germline V gene are LGHDT and YNNKEL (reference sequence). The CDR3 DNA sequence: TGTGCCAGCAGCCAAGATCGACTCAACACCGGGGAGCTGTTTTTT. Translation gives CASSQDRLNTGELFF.

The chain carries TRBV15 and TRBJ2-5; TRBD2 agrees at 10 bases. Losses at the gene ends were 9 bases for V and 4 bases for J; bases not matched to a gene: 11. Germline V lookup: CDR1 LNHNV, CDR2 YYDKDF (reference sequence). This CDR3 comprises 15 residues. CDR3 sequence reads: CATTYERGGVETQYF. CDR3 nucleotide sequence: TGTGCCACTACCTACGAGCGGGGGGGCGTAGAGACCCAGTACTTC.

The chain is built from TRBV5-8 and TRBJ2-1, with no clear D. In germline, CDR1 is SGHTS, CDR2 YDEGEE. Trimming pared 1 base from V and 7 bases from J, leaving 6 bases between. The CDR3 is 12 amino acids. The CDR3 loop reads CASSLRDNEQFF. DNA for the CDR3: TGTGCCAGCAGCTTGCGAGATAATGAGCAGTTCTTC.

The J gene is TRBJ2-7, the V gene TRBV28; no firm D call. Trimming pared 3 bases from V and 2 bases from J, leaving 17 bases between. The CDR3 sequence is 16 residues long. Germline V gene lookup returns CDR1 MDHEN and CDR2 SYDVKM. Written as DNA, the CDR3 is TGTGCCAGCAGTTTCAGTCCAGACCTGGGCACCTACGAGCAGTACTTC. It specifies CASSFSPDLGTYEQYF.

The rearrangement uses TRBV6-1 and TRBJ2-4, with TRBD2 matching over 14 bases. The CDR3 is 20 amino acids. Trimming at V came to 0 bases and at J to 0 bases, leaving 7 bases not matched to a gene. Germline V gives CDR1 MNHNS, CDR2 SASEGT. CDR3 nucleotides: TGTGCCAGCAGTGAAGCGATCGGACTAGCGGGGGGTCTAGCCAAAAACATTCAGTACTTC. This encodes CASSEAIGLAGGLAKNIQYF.

The chain couples TRBV5-4 to TRBJ2-7; no firm D call. Germline values: CDR1 SGHNT, CDR2 YYREEE (reference sequence). The CDR3 extends over 16 amino acids. The V end lost 4 bases, the J end lost 5 bases, and 22 bases lay between the germline ends. CDR3 nucleotide sequence: TGTGCCAGCAGCCGGTCGTTTTACAGTTCTCTGAACGAGCAGTACTTC. Translated, it gives CASSRSFYSSLNEQYF.

In this sample, this clone turned up a few times. The chain carries TRBV19 and TRBJ1-2; D not certain. The CDR3 has 12 amino acids. V was trimmed by 4 bases and J by 4 bases, leaving 7 bases between them. CDR1 and CDR2 (germline): LNHDA, SQIVND (reference sequence). This chain's CDR3 is CASSRRRYGYTF. Written as DNA, the CDR3 is TGTGCCAGTAGTAGGCGGCGCTATGGCTACACCTTC.

This chain uses TRBV12-3 or TRBV12-4 with TRBJ1-2; no clear D. The CDR3 spans 13 residues. The V end lost 5 bases, the J end lost 4 bases, and 11 bases lay between the germline ends. The DNA for the CDR3 is TGTGCCAGCAGTCCTACAGCCCGCTATGGCTACACCTTC. Protein sequence: CASSPTARYGYTF.

The rearrangement uses TRBV3-1 (or the pseudogene TRBV3-2) and TRBJ1-2; TRBD1 aligns across 8 bases. Germline-derived CDR1 and CDR2 are LGHDT and YNNKEL (reference sequence). J was trimmed by 4 bases and V by 5 bases; bases with no gene match: 9. The CDR3 extends over 15 amino acids. DNA for the CDR3: TGTGCCAGCAGCAGAGGACAGGGAGATGCCTATGGCTACACCTTC. It translates to CASSRGQGDAYGYTF.

The DNA for the CDR3 is TGTGCCAGCAGTCGTACGGGCAGGGAGGGTCAGCCCCAGCATTTT. This sequence encodes CASSRTGREGQPQHF. The V gene is TRBV6-6, the J gene TRBJ1-5, with D possibly TRBD1 on 5 matching bases. CDR3 length equals 15 residues. Trimming removed 5 bases from V and 6 bases from J, with 17 bases in between. The germline gives CDR1 MNHNY, CDR2 SVGAGI (reference sequence).

V gene TRBV7-9 combines with J gene TRBJ2-1; the match to TRBD2 covers 13 bases. V shed 5 bases, J shed 7 bases, and the junction held 5 bases outside the gene matches. Germline V gene data show CDR1 as SEHNR and CDR2 as FQNEAQ (reference sequence). The length of the CDR3 is 15 residues. DNA for the CDR3: TGTGCCAGCAGCCAACTAGCGGGGGGGCTAAATGAGCAGTTCTTC. Protein: CASSQLAGGLNEQFF.

This clone was seen only once. The J gene is TRBJ2-7, the V gene TRBV28; 8 positions agree with TRBD2. This CDR3 spans 14 amino acids. Trimming took 3 bases from V and 5 from J; bases not matched to a gene: 6. The germline V gene has CDR1 MDHEN and CDR2 SYDVKM. The DNA of the CDR3 is TGTGCCAGCAGTTTTAGAAGCGGGGGCCACGAGCAGTACTTC. Encoded protein: CASSFRSGGHEQYF.

V and J are TRBV6-5 and TRBJ1-5, with 7 bases identical to TRBD1. Germline CDR1 and CDR2: MNHEY and SVGAGI. V dropped 9 bases and J dropped 7; count of bases not matched to a gene: 12. The CDR3 spans 14 residues. In nucleotides, the CDR3 is TGTGCCAGTAACCGCGACAGGGCGGAACAGCCCCAGCATTTT. This sequence encodes CASNRDRAEQPQHF.

This sequence joins TRBV3-1 (or the pseudogene TRBV3-2) and TRBJ2-3; 7 positions match TRBD1. Germline CDR1 LGHDT, CDR2 YNNKEL (reference sequence). There are 16 residues in the CDR3. After removal of 2 bases from V and 0 bases from J, the junction contained 5 bases not matched to a gene. The CDR3 nucleotides are TGTGCCAGCAGCCAACAGGGGGTCCCTAGCACAGATACGCAGTATTTT. It codes for CASSQQGVPSTDTQYF.

The chain joins TRBV19 to TRBJ1-1; 10 bases match TRBD1. CDR1 and CDR2 (germline): LNHDA, SQIVND (reference sequence). The ends lost 6 bases at V and 0 bases at J; junction bases unmatched: 7. The CDR3 length is 16 residues. This CDR3 is CASRRPGTGVNTEAFF. The DNA for the CDR3 is TGTGCCAGTAGAAGACCCGGGACAGGGGTGAACACTGAAGCTTTCTTT.

This chain connects TRBV4-2 to TRBJ2-2, with 10 positions matching TRBD1. CDR1 is LGHNA and CDR2 is YNFKEQ in the germline V gene. CDR3 size: 18 residues. V lost 2 bases, J lost 4 bases, and 10 bases stayed unmatched. The CDR3 protein is CASSQSPRQGAGTGELFF. In nucleotides, the CDR3 is TGTGCCAGCAGCCAATCTCCTCGACAGGGGGCGGGCACCGGGGAGCTGTTTTTT.

The chain is built from TRBV6-1 and TRBJ2-1; 8 bases agree with TRBD2. CDR3 length: 16 amino acids. The junction had 3 bases not matched to a gene; V was cut back by 2 bases and J by 0 bases. Looked up from germline, CDR1 is MNHNS and CDR2 is SASEGT. The CDR3 nucleotides are TGTGCCAGCAGTGAACTAAGCGGGAGCTCCTACAATGAGCAGTTCTTC. Amino acids: CASSELSGSSYNEQFF.

The gene calls are TRBV2 and TRBJ1-2; 7 bases align to TRBD1. Per the germline V gene, CDR1 is SNHLY and CDR2 is FYNNEI. This CDR3 spans 15 amino acids. V lost 2 bases, J lost 7 bases, and 10 bases stayed unmatched. CDR3 in DNA: TGTGCCAGCAGTGAAAGGCCAGGGGGAACGGGTGGCTACACCTTC. This codes for CASSERPGGTGGYTF.